A single sample gave rise to the 19 T cell receptor beta chains below, sequenced in a study of type 1 and type 2 diabetes patients. PCR was run on genomic DNA. The TCR beta CDR3 region was amplified using 30 forward and 13 reverse primers. MiXCR was run by TCRdb on the multiplex PCR reads, yielding one entry per CDR3 protein. The sample records 250,000 to 300,000 distinct CDR3 sequences, around 47% being singletons. Sequenced material: peripheral blood mononuclear cells (PBMCs). The receptors here all came from a man between 18 and 29 years old with type 2 diabetes.

This clonotype showed up just a few times. The V and J genes are TRBV6-1 and TRBJ1-1; D gene uncertain. The CDR3 covers 14 residues. Per the germline V gene, CDR1 is MNHNS and CDR2 is SASEGT. The V end lost 7 bases, the J end lost 1 base, and 13 bases lay between the germline ends. CDR3 coding DNA: TGTGCCAGCACCGCACATGGCGGGAACACTGAAGCTTTCTTT. Translating gives CASTAHGGNTEAFF.

In this sample, this clonotype turned up a few times. V is TRBV10-1 and J is TRBJ2-5; 7 bases fit TRBD1. The junction had 4 bases not matched to a gene; V was cut back by 3 bases and J by 3 bases. This CDR3 contains 14 residues. CDR1 is WNHNN, CDR2 SYGVQD, per germline (reference sequence). CDR3 coding DNA: TGCGCCAGCAGTGACCCGGGACAGAAAGAGACCCAGTACTTC. Its translation is CASSDPGQKETQYF.

The chain carries TRBV7-2 and TRBJ2-5; TRBD2 agrees at 13 bases. Germline values: CDR1 SGHTA, CDR2 FQGNSA. The CDR3 is made up of 19 amino acids. Trimming removed 4 bases from V and 0 bases from J; junction bases left unmatched: 11. The CDR3 loop is CASSSRPGTSGVYQETQYF. The DNA for the CDR3 is TGTGCCAGCAGCTCGCGCCCCGGGACTAGCGGGGTATACCAAGAGACCCAGTACTTC.

The chain is built from TRBV6-6 and TRBJ1-6; D is unclear. V was trimmed by 5 bases and J by 8 bases, leaving 13 bases between them. From germline, CDR1 is MNHNY and CDR2 SVGAGI (reference sequence). The length of the CDR3 is 14 residues. The CDR3 bases are TGTGCCAGCAGTGCCCCAGGTGAATATTCACCCCTCCACTTT. It specifies CASSAPGEYSPLHF.

The chain uses TRBV6-5 and TRBJ2-2, with D possibly TRBD1 on 5 matching bases. Trimming took off 4 bases at V and 4 bases at J, with 7 bases between the two ends. Germline values: CDR1 MNHEY, CDR2 SVGAGI. This CDR3 has 13 amino acids. This CDR3 reads CASSWGFTGELFF. CDR3 sequence (DNA): TGTGCCAGCAGTTGGGGCTTCACCGGGGAGCTGTTTTTT.

Points on this clonotype: At one end, the junction sequence differs from germline, possibly due to a read error. The rearrangement links TRBV7-3 to TRBJ1-2; maybe TRBD1 (6 bases). CDR3 length: 14 residues. Germline CDR1 is SGHTA and CDR2 is FQGTGA. The DNA for the CDR3 is TGTGCCGGCAGCCTTCGAGCGGACAGCTATGGCTACACCTTC. Translating it yields CAGSLRADSYGYTF.

This clonotype was picked up one time. V gene TRBV14 combines with J gene TRBJ1-2, with a tentative D call TRBD1 (5 bases). Looked up from germline, CDR1 is SGHDN and CDR2 is FVKESK. The CDR3 contains 15 residues. V was shortened by 4 bases and J by 4 bases, with 16 bases between the two germline ends. Written as DNA, the CDR3 is TGTGCCAGCAGCCCAGCAGCACAGGTCCGCTATGGCTACACCTTC. Its protein is CASSPAAQVRYGYTF. Supplemented by reference TRBV14 and TRBJ1-2, the full variable domain reads EAGVTQFPSHSVIEKGQTVTLRCDPISGHDNLYWYRRVMGKEIKFLLHFVKESKQDESGMPNNRFLAERTGGTYSTLKVQPAELEDSGVYFCASSPAAQVRYGYTFGSGTRLTVV.

V usage is TRBV10-1 and J usage is TRBJ1-2; D perhaps matches TRBD1 (6 bases). CDR3 length equals 16 residues. CDR1 and CDR2 from the germline V gene are WNHNN and SYGVQD (reference sequence). Trimming removed 4 bases from V and 4 bases from J, with 19 bases in between. The CDR3 loop reads CASSGGGQTSPYGYTF. The CDR3 nucleotides read TGCGCCAGCAGTGGTGGTGGACAGACAAGTCCCTATGGCTACACCTTC.

Details on this clonotype: Germline is not matched at one junction end, which may reflect a read error. This sequence joins TRBV19 and TRBJ1-4; D is perhaps TRBD1 (6 bases). The germline gives CDR1 LNHDA, CDR2 SQIVND (reference sequence). The CDR3 is 14 residues long. The CDR3 is CASSVTGSNEKLLF. For the CDR3, the DNA is TGTGCCAGTAGTGTGACAGGTTCTAATGAAAAACTGCTTTTT. Together with reference TRBV19 and TRBJ1-4, the CDR3 gives the full variable domain: DGGITQSPKYLFRKEGQNVTLSCEQNLNHDAMYWYRQDPGQGLRLIYYSQIVNDFQKGDIAEGYSVSREKKESFPLTVTSAQKNPTAFYLCASSVTGSNEKLLFGSGTQLSVL.

The gene calls are TRBV30 and TRBJ2-1, with D possibly matching TRBD2 (6 bases). The germline gives CDR1 GTSNPN, CDR2 SVGIG (reference sequence). The CDR3 covers 10 residues. The V end was cut by 3 bases, the J end by 10 bases, with 7 bases between. In DNA form, the CDR3 reads TGTGCCTGGAGCCGGGGGGAGCAGTTCTTC. This encodes CAWSRGEQFF.

This clonotype was counted only a few times. The rearrangement uses TRBV11-2 and TRBJ1-6; D call uncertain. The germline V and J ends were trimmed by 3 bases and 7 bases, with 10 bases remaining between them. CDR1 and CDR2 (germline): SGHAT, FQNNGV. The CDR3 is 14 amino acids. CDR3 sequence reads: CASSLGSGNSPLHF. The CDR3 DNA is TGTGCCAGCAGCTTGGGGAGTGGGAATTCACCCCTCCACTTT.

The chain recombines TRBV25-1 with TRBJ1-4; TRBD1 matches 9 bases. Germline V gene sequence: CDR1 MGHDK, CDR2 SYGVNS. Germline trimming cut 7 bases from V and 2 bases from J; bases unmatched to any gene: 8. The CDR3 has 16 amino acids. The chain's CDR3 is CASTGQGHTTNEKLFF. DNA of the CDR3: TGTGCCAGCACGGGACAGGGCCACACGACTAATGAAAAACTGTTTTTT.

The rearrangement links TRBV7-3 to TRBJ2-3; D ambiguous. The V end was cut by 10 bases, the J end by 1 base, with 12 bases between. CDR3 length: 13 residues. Per the germline V gene, CDR1 is SGHTA and CDR2 is FQGTGA. The CDR3 DNA reads as TGTGCCACCGCGCTGGCAGGCACAGATACGCAGTATTTT. Translating it yields CATALAGTDTQYF.

V is TRBV7-2 and J is TRBJ1-1; D is perhaps TRBD1 (5 bases). CDR1 is SGHTA, CDR2 FQGNSA, per germline. The V end lost 6 bases, the J end lost 6 bases, and 17 bases lay between the germline ends. This CDR3 comprises 14 residues. The CDR3, as DNA: TGTGCCAGCAGTTCGTGGGGCCCGCTTTCTGAAGCTTTCTTT. Residues: CASSSWGPLSEAFF.

The CDR3 spells CASKGQGADQPQHF. CDR3 bases: TGTGCCAGCAAGGGACAGGGGGCGGATCAGCCCCAGCATTTT. The chain joins TRBV2 to TRBJ1-5; 12 bases are a match to TRBD1. Germline lookup yields CDR1 SNHLY and CDR2 FYNNEI. This CDR3 is built from 14 residues. The V and J ends lost 7 bases and 5 bases, in that order; junction bases with no gene match: 3.

This rearrangement joins TRBV12-3 or TRBV12-4 to TRBJ1-3; D is unresolved. The germline V and J ends were trimmed by 7 bases and 3 bases, with 13 bases remaining between them. The CDR3 runs to 14 residues. This chain's CDR3 is CASKFPGIGNTIYF. CDR3 nucleotides: TGTGCCAGCAAGTTCCCGGGGATTGGAAACACCATATATTTT.

This clonotype was found a few times. The chain uses TRBV9 and TRBJ2-7; tentatively, D is TRBD2 (6 bases). The CDR3 is made up of 12 amino acids. The V gene lost 0 bases and the J gene lost 7 bases, with 8 bases spanning the gap. Germline V CDR1 and CDR2: SGDLS, YYNGEE. CDR3 nucleotides: TGTGCCAGCAGCGTAGTGGAGGGGGAGCAGTACTTC. It specifies CASSVVEGEQYF.

This clonotype was detected only a few times. This chain's CDR3 is CASSYSGHREAAFF. The CDR3 nucleotides are TGTGCCAGCAGTTACTCCGGACACAGGGAGGCAGCTTTCTTT. The chain recombines TRBV6-5 with TRBJ1-1; TRBD1 is a possible D gene (6 bases). Trimming removed 0 bases from V and 10 bases from J, with 15 bases in between. Per germline, CDR1 MNHEY and CDR2 SVGAGI. CDR3 length: 14 amino acids.

The J gene is TRBJ2-7, the V gene TRBV29-1, with D uncertain. The germline V gene has CDR1 SQVTM and CDR2 ANQGSEA. The CDR3 totals 11 residues. V lost 4 bases and J lost 4, with 8 bases in between. The CDR3 loop is CSVAQEYEQYF. As DNA, the CDR3 is TGCAGCGTTGCTCAGGAATACGAGCAGTACTTC.